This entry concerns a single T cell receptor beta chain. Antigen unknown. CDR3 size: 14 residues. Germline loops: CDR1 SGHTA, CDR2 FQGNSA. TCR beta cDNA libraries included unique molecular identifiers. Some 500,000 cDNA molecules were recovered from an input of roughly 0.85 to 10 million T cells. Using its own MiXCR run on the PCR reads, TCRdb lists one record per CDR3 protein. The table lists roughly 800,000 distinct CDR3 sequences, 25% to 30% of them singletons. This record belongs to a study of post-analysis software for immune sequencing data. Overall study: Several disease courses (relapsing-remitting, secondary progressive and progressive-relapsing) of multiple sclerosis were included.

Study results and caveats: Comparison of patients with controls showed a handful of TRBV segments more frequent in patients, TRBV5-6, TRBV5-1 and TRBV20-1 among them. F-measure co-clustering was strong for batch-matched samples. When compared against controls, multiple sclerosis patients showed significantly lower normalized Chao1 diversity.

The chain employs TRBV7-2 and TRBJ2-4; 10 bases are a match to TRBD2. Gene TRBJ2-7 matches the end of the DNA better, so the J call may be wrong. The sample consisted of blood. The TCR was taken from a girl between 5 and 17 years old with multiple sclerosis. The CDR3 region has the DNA TGTGCCAGCAGCCCTGCCCGGACTAGCGGCGAGCAGTACTTC. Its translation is CASSPARTSGEQYF.